A selection of T cell receptor beta chains follows, all from one sample in a study of response to subunit inactivated influenza vaccine. TCRdb itself ran the RT-PCR reads through MiXCR, one entry per CDR3 protein. The sample lists 550,000 to 800,000 distinct CDR3 sequences, around 14% occurring once. The sample consisted of PBMCs from blood, taken about 12 days after vaccination. Every receptor here comes from a man aged 50 to 60 who received an inactivated influenza vaccine. The conserved cysteine and the conserved F or W are not part of the CDR3 here. Each record gives: V gene, J gene, clone size, CDR3 protein. Rows may omit the clone size; those that give it use once, few, many or a size class.

TRBV4-3	TRBJ2-1	few	ASSQDNTGYEQF
TRBV2	TRBJ2-7	few	ASNIDYEQY
TRBV20-1	TRBJ2-7	many	SVTGTGGYEQY
TRBV5-1	TRBJ2-1	NA	ASSYPETGSPRSYNEQF
TRBV12-3/TRBV12-4	TRBJ1-3	few	ASSPKWPDGEEGASNTIY
TRBV10-3	TRBJ2-5	NA	ASGQGVAETQY
TRBV29-1	TRBJ1-1	many	SVELGGTRAF
TRBV11-2	TRBJ2-3	NA	ASSLWTSRGGTDTQY
TRBV7-2	TRBJ1-2	few	ASSSQRGVNYGYT
TRBV5-1	TRBJ2-7	few	ASSFGQPYEQY
TRBV4-2	TRBJ2-7	NA	ASSQERRQGMGEQY
TRBV7-2	TRBJ2-1	few	ASSLAQTSGYEQF
TRBV10-3	TRBJ2-2	few	AIGDRANTGELF
TRBV7-8	TRBJ1-5	few	ASSIVANQPQH
TRBV5-1	TRBJ2-7	few	ASSLGPTATYEQY
TRBV9	TRBJ2-1	NA	ASSVGYNNEQF
TRBV4-2	TRBJ1-2	NA	ASSPSTGSGFNYGYT
TRBV18	TRBJ1-2	NA	ASSRVGQGIPYGYT
TRBV7-9	TRBJ2-3	few	ASSPGDTDTQY
TRBV6-1	TRBJ1-5	few	ASSETGGNHQPQH
TRBV4-2	TRBJ2-7	NA	ASSQGGTSGSNEQY
TRBV29-1	TRBJ1-5	few	SVQQGLDQPQH
TRBV28	TRBJ2-6	few	ASSSVTSAGANVLT
TRBV3-1	TRBJ2-7	NA	ASSRTSGAFSYEQY
TRBV12-3/TRBV12-4	TRBJ2-5	NA	ASIEGTSGGFQETQY
TRBV20-1	TRBJ1-2	few	SARVFGYTNYGYT
TRBV6-2/TRBV6-3	TRBJ1-5	few	ASSYGTGLGPQH
TRBV9	TRBJ2-5	few	ASSVSTGGLKETQY
TRBV5-1	TRBJ1-4	NA	ASSRQGQNEEKLF
TRBV20-1	TRBJ2-7	few	SAQRASGSYEQY
TRBV5-1	TRBJ2-7	many	ASSLGQESYEQY
TRBV6-2/TRBV6-3	TRBJ1-5	few	ASSYQRNQPQH
TRBV2	TRBJ1-6	many	ASCRWSYNSPLH
TRBV29-1	TRBJ2-2	many	SVGQGLDTGELF